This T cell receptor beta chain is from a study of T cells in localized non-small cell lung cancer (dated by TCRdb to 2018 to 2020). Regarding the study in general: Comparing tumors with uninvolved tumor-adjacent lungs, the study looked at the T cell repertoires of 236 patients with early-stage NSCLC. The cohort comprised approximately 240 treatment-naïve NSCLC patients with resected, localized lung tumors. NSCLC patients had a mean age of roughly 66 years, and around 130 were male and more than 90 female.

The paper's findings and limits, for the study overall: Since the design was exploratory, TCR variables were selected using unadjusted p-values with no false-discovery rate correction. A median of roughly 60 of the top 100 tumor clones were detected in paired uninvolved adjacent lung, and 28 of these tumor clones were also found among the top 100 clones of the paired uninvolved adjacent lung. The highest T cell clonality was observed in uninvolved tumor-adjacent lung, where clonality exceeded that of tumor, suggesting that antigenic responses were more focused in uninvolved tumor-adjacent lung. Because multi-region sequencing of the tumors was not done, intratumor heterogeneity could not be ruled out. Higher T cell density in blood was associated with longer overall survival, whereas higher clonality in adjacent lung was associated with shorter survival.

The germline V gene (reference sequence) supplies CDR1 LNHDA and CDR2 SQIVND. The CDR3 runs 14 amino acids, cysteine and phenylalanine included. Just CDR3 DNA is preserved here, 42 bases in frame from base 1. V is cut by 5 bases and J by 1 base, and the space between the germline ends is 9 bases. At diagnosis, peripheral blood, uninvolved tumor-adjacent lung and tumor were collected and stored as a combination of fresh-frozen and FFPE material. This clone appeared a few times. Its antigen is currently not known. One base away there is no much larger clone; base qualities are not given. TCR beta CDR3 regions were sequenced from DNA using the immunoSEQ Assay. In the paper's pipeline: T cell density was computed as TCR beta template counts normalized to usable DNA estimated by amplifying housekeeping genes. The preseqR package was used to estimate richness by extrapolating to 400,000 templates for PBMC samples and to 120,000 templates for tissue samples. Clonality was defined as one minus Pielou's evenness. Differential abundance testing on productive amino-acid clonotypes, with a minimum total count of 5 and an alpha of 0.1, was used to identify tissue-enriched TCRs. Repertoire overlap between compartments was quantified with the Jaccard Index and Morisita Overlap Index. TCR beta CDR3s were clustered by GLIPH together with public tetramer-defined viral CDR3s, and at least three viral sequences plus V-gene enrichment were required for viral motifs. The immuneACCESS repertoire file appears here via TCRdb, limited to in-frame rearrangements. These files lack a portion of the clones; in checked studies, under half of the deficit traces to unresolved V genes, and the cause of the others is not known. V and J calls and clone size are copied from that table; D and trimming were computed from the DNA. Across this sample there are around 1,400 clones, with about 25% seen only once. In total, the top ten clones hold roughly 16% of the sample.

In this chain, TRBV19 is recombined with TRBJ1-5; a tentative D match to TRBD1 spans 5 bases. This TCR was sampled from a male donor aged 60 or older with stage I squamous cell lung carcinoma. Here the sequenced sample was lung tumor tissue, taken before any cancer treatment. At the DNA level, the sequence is TGTGCCAGTAGTGACGACAGAAGCAATCAGCCCCAGCATTTT. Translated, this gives CASSDDRSNQPQHF.